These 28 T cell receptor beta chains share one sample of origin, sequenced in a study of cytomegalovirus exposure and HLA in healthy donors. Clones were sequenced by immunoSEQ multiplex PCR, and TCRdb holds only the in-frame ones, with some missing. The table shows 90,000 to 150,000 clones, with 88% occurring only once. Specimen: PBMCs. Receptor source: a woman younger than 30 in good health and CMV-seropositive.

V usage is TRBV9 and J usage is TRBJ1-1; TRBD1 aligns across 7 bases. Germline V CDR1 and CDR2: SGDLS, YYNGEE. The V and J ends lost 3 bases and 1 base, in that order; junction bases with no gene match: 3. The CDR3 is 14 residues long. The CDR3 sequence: CASSAGQANTEAFF. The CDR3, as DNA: TGTGCCAGCAGCGCCGGACAGGCGAACACTGAAGCTTTCTTT. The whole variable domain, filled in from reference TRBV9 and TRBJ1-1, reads DSGVTQTPKHLITATGQRVTLRCSPRSGDLSVYWYQQSLDQGLQFLIQYYNGEERAKGNILERFSAQQFPDLHSELNLSSLELGDSALYFCASSAGQANTEAFFGQGTRLTVV.

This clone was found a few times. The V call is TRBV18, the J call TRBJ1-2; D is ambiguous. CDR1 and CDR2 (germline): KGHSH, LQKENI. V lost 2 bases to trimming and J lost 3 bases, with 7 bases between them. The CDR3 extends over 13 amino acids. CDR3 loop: CASSPAGDYGYTF. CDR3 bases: TGTGCCAGCTCACCAGCCGGGGACTATGGCTACACCTTC.

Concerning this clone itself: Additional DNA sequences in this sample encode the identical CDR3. The CDR3 DNA sequence: TGTGCCTGGAGTGGGACAGATAATAATGAAAAACTGTTTTTT. Its translation is CAWSGTDNNEKLFF. V and J are TRBV30 and TRBJ1-4; perhaps TRBD1 as D (6 bases). The CDR3 extends over 14 amino acids. Between the trimmed V and J ends, which lost 1 base and 4 bases, there was a span of 10 bases. Germline CDR1 GTSNPN, CDR2 SVGIG (reference sequence).

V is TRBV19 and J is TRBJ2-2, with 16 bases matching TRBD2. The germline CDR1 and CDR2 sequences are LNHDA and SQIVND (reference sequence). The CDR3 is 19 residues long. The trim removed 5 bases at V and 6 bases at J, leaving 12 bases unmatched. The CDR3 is CASSYRGLAGGSFPGELFF. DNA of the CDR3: TGTGCCAGTAGTTACAGGGGACTAGCGGGAGGGAGTTTCCCCGGGGAGCTGTTTTTT.

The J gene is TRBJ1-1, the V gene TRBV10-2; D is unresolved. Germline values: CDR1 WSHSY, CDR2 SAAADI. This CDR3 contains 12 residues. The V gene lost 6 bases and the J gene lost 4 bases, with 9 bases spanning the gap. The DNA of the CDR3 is TGCGCCAGCAGAGGCGGCACCACTGAAGCTTTCTTT. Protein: CASRGGTTEAFF.

CDR3 sequence reads: CASSYYRDRGAEAFF. The CDR3, as DNA: TGTGCCAGCAGTTATTACCGGGACAGGGGCGCTGAAGCTTTCTTT. The V gene is TRBV6-5, the J gene TRBJ1-1; 10 nucleotides line up with TRBD1. The CDR3 has 15 residues. Trimming at V came to 3 bases and at J to 6 bases, leaving 7 bases not matched to a gene. Germline V gene lookup returns CDR1 MNHEY and CDR2 SVGAGI.

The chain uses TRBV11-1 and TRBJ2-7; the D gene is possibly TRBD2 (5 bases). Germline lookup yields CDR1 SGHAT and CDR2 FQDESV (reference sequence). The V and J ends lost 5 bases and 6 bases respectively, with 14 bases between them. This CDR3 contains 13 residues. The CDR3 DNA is TGTGCCAGCAGCGAGGGAGTCTCCCTCGAGCAGTACTTC. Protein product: CASSEGVSLEQYF. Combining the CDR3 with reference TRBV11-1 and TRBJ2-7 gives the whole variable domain EAEVAQSPRYKITEKSQAVAFWCDPISGHATLYWYRQILGQGPELLVQFQDESVVDDSQLPKDRFSAERLKGVDSTLKIQPAELGDSAMYLCASSEGVSLEQYFGPGTRLTVT.

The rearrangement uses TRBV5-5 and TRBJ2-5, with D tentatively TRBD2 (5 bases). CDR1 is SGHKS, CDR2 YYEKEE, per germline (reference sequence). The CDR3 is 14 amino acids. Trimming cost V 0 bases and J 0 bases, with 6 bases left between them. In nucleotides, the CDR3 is TGTGCCAGCAGCTTGGGGACTCACCAAGAGACCCAGTACTTC. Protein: CASSLGTHQETQYF.

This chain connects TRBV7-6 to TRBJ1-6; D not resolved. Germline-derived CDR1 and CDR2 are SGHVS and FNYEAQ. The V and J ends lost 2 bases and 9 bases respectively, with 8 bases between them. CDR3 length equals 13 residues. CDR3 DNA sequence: TGTGCCAGCAGCTTATTAGAGGGTTCACCCCTCCACTTT. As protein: CASSLLEGSPLHF.

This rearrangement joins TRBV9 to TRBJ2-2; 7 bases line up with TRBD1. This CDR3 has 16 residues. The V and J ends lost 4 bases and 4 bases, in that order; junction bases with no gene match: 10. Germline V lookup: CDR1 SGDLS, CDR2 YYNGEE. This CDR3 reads CASSPQGRGSTGELFF. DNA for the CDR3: TGTGCCAGCAGCCCCCAGGGCAGGGGGAGCACCGGGGAGCTGTTTTTT. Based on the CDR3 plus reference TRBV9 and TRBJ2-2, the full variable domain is DSGVTQTPKHLITATGQRVTLRCSPRSGDLSVYWYQQSLDQGLQFLIQYYNGEERAKGNILERFSAQQFPDLHSELNLSSLELGDSALYFCASSPQGRGSTGELFFGEGSRLTVL.

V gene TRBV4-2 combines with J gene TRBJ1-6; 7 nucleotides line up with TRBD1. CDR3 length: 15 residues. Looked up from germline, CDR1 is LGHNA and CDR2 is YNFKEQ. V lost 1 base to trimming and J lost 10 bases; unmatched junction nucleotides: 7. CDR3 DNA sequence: TGTGCCAGCAGCCAAGGTACAGGGGCAGGGTCACCCCTCCACTTT. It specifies CASSQGTGAGSPLHF.

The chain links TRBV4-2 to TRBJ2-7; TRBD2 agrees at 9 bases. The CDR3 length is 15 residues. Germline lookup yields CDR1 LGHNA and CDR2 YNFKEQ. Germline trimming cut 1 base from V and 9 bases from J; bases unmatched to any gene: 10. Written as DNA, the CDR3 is TGTGCCAGCAGCCAAGGGGCGGGGGGGCCTGGAGTGCAGTACTTC. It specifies CASSQGAGGPGVQYF.

The CDR3 DNA follows: TGTGCCAGCAGCTCAAGGTTACTAGCGGGAGAATACGAGCAGTACTTC. This translates into CASSSRLLAGEYEQYF. The rearrangement joins TRBV7-9 to TRBJ2-7, with TRBD2 matching over 11 bases. Germline CDR1 SEHNR, CDR2 FQNEAQ (reference sequence). The CDR3 has 16 residues. V dropped 4 bases and J dropped 4; count of bases not matched to a gene: 9.

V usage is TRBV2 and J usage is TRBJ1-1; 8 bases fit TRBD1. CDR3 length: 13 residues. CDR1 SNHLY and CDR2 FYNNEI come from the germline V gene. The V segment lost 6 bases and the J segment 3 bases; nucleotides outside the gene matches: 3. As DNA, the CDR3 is TGTGCCAGCAGGATACAGGGGGACACTGAAGCTTTCTTT. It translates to CASRIQGDTEAFF.

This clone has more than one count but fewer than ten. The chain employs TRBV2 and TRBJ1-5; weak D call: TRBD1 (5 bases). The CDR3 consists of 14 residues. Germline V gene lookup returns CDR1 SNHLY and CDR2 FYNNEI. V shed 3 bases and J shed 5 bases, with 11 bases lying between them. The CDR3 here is CASSDWTKDQPQHF. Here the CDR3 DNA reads TGTGCCAGCAGTGACTGGACAAAAGATCAGCCCCAGCATTTT.

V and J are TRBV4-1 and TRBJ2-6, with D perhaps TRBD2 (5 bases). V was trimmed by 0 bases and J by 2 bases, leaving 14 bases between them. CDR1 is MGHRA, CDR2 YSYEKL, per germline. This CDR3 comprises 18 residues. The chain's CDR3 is CASSQERTPRAGANVLTF. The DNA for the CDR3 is TGCGCCAGCAGCCAAGAGAGGACCCCGAGGGCTGGGGCCAACGTCCTGACTTTC.

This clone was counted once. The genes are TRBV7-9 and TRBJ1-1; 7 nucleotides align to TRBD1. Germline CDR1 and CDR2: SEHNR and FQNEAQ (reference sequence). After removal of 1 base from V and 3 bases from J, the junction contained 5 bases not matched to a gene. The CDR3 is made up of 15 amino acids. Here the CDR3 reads CASSLGNRGHTEAFF. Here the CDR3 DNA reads TGTGCCAGCAGCTTAGGAAACAGGGGACACACTGAAGCTTTCTTT.

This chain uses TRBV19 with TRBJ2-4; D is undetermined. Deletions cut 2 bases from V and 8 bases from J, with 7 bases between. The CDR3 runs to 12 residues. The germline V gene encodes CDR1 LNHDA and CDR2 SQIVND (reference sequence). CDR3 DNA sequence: TGTGCCAGTAGTATAAACCGGGACATTCAGTACTTC. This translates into CASSINRDIQYF.

CDR3 sequence: CASSRDLAKNIQYF. In DNA, the CDR3 is TGCGCCAGCAGTAGAGATTTAGCCAAAAACATTCAGTACTTC. The chain carries TRBV10-1 and TRBJ2-4, with D unclear. Germline V gives CDR1 WNHNN, CDR2 SYGVQD (reference sequence). This CDR3 contains 14 residues. V lost 5 bases, J lost 0 bases, and 8 bases lay in between.

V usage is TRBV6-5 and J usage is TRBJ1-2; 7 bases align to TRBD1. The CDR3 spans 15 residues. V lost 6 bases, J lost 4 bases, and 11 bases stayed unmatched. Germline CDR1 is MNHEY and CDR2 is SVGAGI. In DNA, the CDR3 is TGTGCCAGCAGCGCTAGGGACAGCCCTCTCTATGGCTACACCTTC. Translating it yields CASSARDSPLYGYTF.

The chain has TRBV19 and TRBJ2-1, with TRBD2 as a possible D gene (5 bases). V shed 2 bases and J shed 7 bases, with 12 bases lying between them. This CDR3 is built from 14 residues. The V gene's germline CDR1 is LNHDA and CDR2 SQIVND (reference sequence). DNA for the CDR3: TGTGCCAGTAGTATAACCCTACTAGGGAATGAGCAGTTCTTC. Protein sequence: CASSITLLGNEQFF.

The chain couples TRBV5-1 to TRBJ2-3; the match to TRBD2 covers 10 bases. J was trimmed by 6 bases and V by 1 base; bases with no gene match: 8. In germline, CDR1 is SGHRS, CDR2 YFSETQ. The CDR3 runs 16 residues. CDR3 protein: CASSLQERGGRDTQYF. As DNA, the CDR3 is TGCGCCAGCAGCTTGCAGGAGCGGGGGGGCCGGGATACGCAGTATTTT.

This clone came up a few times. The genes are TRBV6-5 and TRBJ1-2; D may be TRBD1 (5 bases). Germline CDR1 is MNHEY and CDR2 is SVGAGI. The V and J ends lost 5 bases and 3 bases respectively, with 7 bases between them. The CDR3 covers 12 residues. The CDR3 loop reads CASSTGDYGYTF. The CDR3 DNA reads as TGTGCCAGCAGTACAGGCGACTATGGCTACACCTTC.

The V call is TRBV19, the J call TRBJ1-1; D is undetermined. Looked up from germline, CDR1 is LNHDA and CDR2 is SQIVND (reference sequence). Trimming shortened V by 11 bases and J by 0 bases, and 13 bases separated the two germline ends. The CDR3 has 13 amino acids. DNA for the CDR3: TGTGCCGCTAGACCCACCTTGAACACTGAAGCTTTCTTT. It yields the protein CAARPTLNTEAFF.

CDR3 coding DNA: TGTGCCAGCAAAGAGACATATTATGGCTACACCTTC. This translates into CASKETYYGYTF. The rearrangement links TRBV28 to TRBJ1-2; D is unclear. Germline V gives CDR1 MDHEN, CDR2 SYDVKM. Trimming took 7 bases from V and 5 from J, leaving 11 bases between them. The CDR3 totals 12 residues.

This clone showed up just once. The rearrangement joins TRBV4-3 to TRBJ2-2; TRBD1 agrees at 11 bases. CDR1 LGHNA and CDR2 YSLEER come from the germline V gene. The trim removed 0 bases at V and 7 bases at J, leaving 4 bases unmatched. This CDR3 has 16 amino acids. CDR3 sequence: CASSQDPGQGGGELFF. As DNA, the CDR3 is TGCGCCAGCAGCCAAGACCCGGGACAGGGGGGCGGGGAGCTGTTTTTT.

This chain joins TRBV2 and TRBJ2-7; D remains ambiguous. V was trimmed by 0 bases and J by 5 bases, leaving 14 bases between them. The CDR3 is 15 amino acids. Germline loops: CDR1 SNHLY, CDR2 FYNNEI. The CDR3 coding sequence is TGTGCCAGCAGTGAAGCGCTTCCGTCGCGAAACGAGCAGTACTTC. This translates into CASSEALPSRNEQYF.

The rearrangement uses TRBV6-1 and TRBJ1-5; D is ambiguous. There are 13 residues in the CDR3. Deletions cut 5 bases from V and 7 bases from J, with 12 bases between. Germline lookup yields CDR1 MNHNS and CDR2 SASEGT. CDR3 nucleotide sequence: TGTGCCAGCAGTCTTTCAGACACACAGCCCCAGCATTTT. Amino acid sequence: CASSLSDTQPQHF.